The next 24 T cell receptor beta chains were all read from a single sample in a study of cytomegalovirus exposure and HLA in healthy donors. Vbeta (60) and Jbeta (13) primers were used in the PCR. Profiling relied on immunoSEQ multiplex PCR, and the TCRdb table lists in-frame clones only, not all of them. This repertoire shows around 53,000 clones, about 82% found once; its top ten account for roughly 1.5%. Sequencing was performed on PBMCs. The origin of the receptors is a man younger than 40 in good health and CMV-seronegative.

V gene TRBV27 combines with J gene TRBJ1-1; the D is unclear. Germline V gene data show CDR1 as MNHEY and CDR2 as SMNVEV (reference sequence). The CDR3 has 14 residues. V was trimmed by 7 bases and J by 2 bases, leaving 14 bases between them. The CDR3 DNA reads as TGTGCCAGCACACTTCGGGCGGGTAACACTGAAGCTTTCTTT. It codes for CASTLRAGNTEAFF.

J is TRBJ2-3 and V is TRBV5-1, with 9 bases identical to TRBD1. The CDR3 is 18 amino acids. After removal of 2 bases from V and 9 bases from J, the junction contained 19 bases not matched to a gene. In germline, CDR1 is SGHRS, CDR2 YFSETQ. In nucleotides, the CDR3 is TGCGCCAGCAGCTTAATGTTCCGGGACAGGGAGGGGAGGGGGACGCAGTATTTT. Protein product: CASSLMFRDREGRGTQYF.

The genes are TRBV18 and TRBJ1-2, with D possibly being TRBD1 (6 bases). Germline V gene data show CDR1 as KGHSH and CDR2 as LQKENI. The CDR3 contains 13 residues. Trimming took 3 bases from V and 6 from J, leaving 11 bases between them. The CDR3 is CASSPGTGNGYTF. CDR3 sequence (DNA): TGTGCCAGCTCACCCGGAACAGGGAATGGCTACACCTTC. The full variable domain, completed using reference TRBV18 and TRBJ1-2, is NAGVMQNPRHLVRRRGQEARLRCSPMKGHSHVYWYRQLPEEGLKFMVYLQKENIIDESGMPKERFSAEFPKEGPSILRIQQVVRGDSAAYFCASSPGTGNGYTFGSGTRLTVV.

This rearrangement joins TRBV19 to TRBJ1-2; the D is unclear. V lost 4 bases, J lost 5 bases, and 14 bases lay in between. This CDR3 is built from 14 residues. CDR1 and CDR2 (germline): LNHDA, SQIVND (reference sequence). The CDR3 is CASSSDLAGYGYTF. DNA for the CDR3: TGTGCCAGTAGTAGCGACTTAGCTGGATATGGCTACACCTTC.

The chain carries TRBV16 and TRBJ1-5; D possibly corresponds to TRBD1 (5 bases). This CDR3 comprises 16 residues. Germline CDR1 and CDR2: KGHSY and FQNENV. Trimming took off 3 bases at V and 6 bases at J, with 18 bases between the two ends. CDR3 in amino acids: CASSHPRGGKTQPQHF. The CDR3 region has the DNA TGTGCCAGCAGCCACCCACGGGGGGGTAAGACTCAGCCCCAGCATTTT. Full variable domain (outside the CDR3, taken from reference TRBV16 and TRBJ1-5): GEEVAQTPKHLVRGEGQKAKLYCAPIKGHSYVFWYQQVLKNEFKFLISFQNENVFDETGMPKERFSAKCLPNSPCSLEIQATKLEDSAVYFCASSHPRGGKTQPQHFGDGTRLSIL.

The chain couples TRBV28 to TRBJ1-1; the D gene is possibly TRBD1 (6 bases). Germline CDR1 MDHEN, CDR2 SYDVKM. V was trimmed by 7 bases and J by 3 bases, leaving 12 bases between them. This CDR3 contains 13 residues. The CDR3 sequence: CASIRGGDTEAFF. CDR3 DNA: TGTGCCAGCATTCGAGGGGGGGACACTGAAGCTTTCTTT.

J is TRBJ2-3 and V is TRBV10-3, with 9 bases aligning to TRBD1. Germline V gene lookup returns CDR1 ENHRY and CDR2 SYGVKD. The V segment lost 6 bases and the J segment 7 bases; nucleotides outside the gene matches: 11. The CDR3 length is 15 residues. Here the CDR3 DNA reads TGTGCCATCAGCTCCGGGACAGGGTTTAAACATACGCAGTATTTT. Amino acid sequence: CAISSGTGFKHTQYF.

The V and J genes are TRBV10-1 and TRBJ2-1, with TRBD2 identical over 9 bases. This CDR3 spans 14 amino acids. J gave up 9 bases and V 6 bases, and 9 bases lay outside the gene matches. Germline V gene sequence: CDR1 WNHNN, CDR2 SYGVQD (reference sequence). CDR3 region: CASSDSGRTSEQFF. The CDR3 bases are TGCGCCAGCAGCGATAGCGGGAGAACGAGTGAGCAGTTCTTC.

The rearrangement links TRBV6-5 to TRBJ1-1; D is uncertain. The CDR3 loop spans 14 amino acids. V dropped 3 bases and J dropped 3 bases, with 11 bases sitting between them. The germline V gene encodes CDR1 MNHEY and CDR2 SVGAGI. The CDR3 loop is CASSYGRRDTEAFF. Written as DNA, the CDR3 is TGTGCCAGCAGTTATGGGCGCCGAGACACTGAAGCTTTCTTT.

The rearrangement uses TRBV19 and TRBJ2-5, with D perhaps matching TRBD2 (5 bases). The CDR3 contains 14 residues. V was shortened by 2 bases and J by 3 bases, with 10 bases between the two germline ends. Germline CDR1 reads LNHDA; CDR2 reads SQIVND (reference sequence). The CDR3 region is CASSISGSEETQYF. The CDR3 nucleotides are TGTGCCAGTAGTATAAGTGGGAGTGAAGAGACCCAGTACTTC.

The V call is TRBV6-5, the J call TRBJ2-7; TRBD2 matches at 10 bases. CDR3 length: 16 residues. In germline, CDR1 is MNHEY, CDR2 SVGAGI. The ends lost 0 bases at V and 1 base at J; junction bases unmatched: 3. The CDR3 nucleotides read TGTGCCAGCAGTTACTCCGGAGCGGGAGGGTCCTACGAGCAGTACTTC. Encoded protein: CASSYSGAGGSYEQYF.

V gene TRBV30 combines with J gene TRBJ2-5; D unresolved. The last part of the DNA fits TRBJ2-7 better; the J call may be wrong. The CDR3 is made up of 11 amino acids. Germline CDR1 GTSNPN, CDR2 SVGIG (reference sequence). CDR3 coding DNA: TGTGCCTGGAGCGTCGGAGACGAGCAGTACTTC. Protein sequence: CAWSVGDEQYF.

CDR3 in DNA: TGTGCCAGCAGTTTTACTGAATTTGGCTACACCTTC. It translates to CASSFTEFGYTF. J is TRBJ1-2 and V is TRBV6-1; no firm D call. V lost 5 bases, J lost 7 bases, and 11 bases lay in between. The V gene's germline CDR1 is MNHNS and CDR2 SASEGT. The CDR3 runs 12 residues.

The rearrangement links TRBV18 to TRBJ2-5, with D tentatively TRBD2 (5 bases). This CDR3 region has 15 residues. Germline V gene lookup returns CDR1 KGHSH and CDR2 LQKENI. V lost 1 base and J 4 bases, leaving 13 bases between the germline ends. CDR3 coding DNA: TGTGCCAGCTCACCACTTATAACCGGAGGAGAGACCCAGTACTTC. Translated, it gives CASSPLITGGETQYF.

V is TRBV6-5 and J is TRBJ2-5; weak D call: TRBD2 (6 bases). The J call may be in error: the DNA end matches TRBJ2-7 better. From germline, CDR1 is MNHEY and CDR2 SVGAGI. The CDR3 is 14 amino acids. The CDR3 coding sequence is TGTGCCAGCAGTTACAGTCGGGGGACCTACGAGCAGTACTTC. Translating it yields CASSYSRGTYEQYF.

This rearrangement joins TRBV5-1 to TRBJ2-7, with 10 positions matching TRBD1. The ends lost 4 bases at V and 3 bases at J; junction bases unmatched: 7. This CDR3 is built from 15 residues. Germline assignment: CDR1 SGHRS and CDR2 YFSETQ. The CDR3 bases are TGCGCCAGCAGCATAGCGGGACAGGGGTTCTACGAGCAGTACTTC. Translated, it gives CASSIAGQGFYEQYF.

This clone was counted once. The rearrangement links TRBV27 to TRBJ1-4; 8 nucleotides match TRBD1. The ends lost 3 bases at V and 9 bases at J; junction bases unmatched: 9. The germline V gene has CDR1 MNHEY and CDR2 SMNVEV (reference sequence). CDR3 length: 15 residues. The CDR3 region is CASSFHGQGRKKLFF. The CDR3 region has the DNA TGTGCCAGCAGTTTCCACGGACAGGGTAGGAAAAAACTGTTTTTT.

This rearrangement joins TRBV4-3 to TRBJ1-2, with TRBD1 matching over 7 bases. Germline CDR1 LGHNA, CDR2 YSLEER. J lost 8 bases, V lost 3 bases, and 15 bases had no gene match. The CDR3 extends over 16 amino acids. The CDR3 loop reads CASSHHGTVAGGGYTF. Here the CDR3 DNA reads TGCGCCAGCAGCCATCATGGGACAGTCGCCGGGGGAGGCTACACCTTC.

The V call is TRBV6-5, the J call TRBJ2-5, with 7 bases aligning to TRBD2. The closer fit of TRBJ2-7 to the DNA end suggests the J call may be wrong. The CDR3 loop spans 14 amino acids. The germline V gene has CDR1 MNHEY and CDR2 SVGAGI. The CDR3 spells CASTSASGPYEQYF. CDR3 coding DNA: TGTGCCAGCACCTCGGCTAGCGGACCCTACGAGCAGTACTTC.

The chain has TRBV30 and TRBJ2-3, with TRBD2 matching over 9 bases. Germline V gene lookup returns CDR1 GTSNPN and CDR2 SVGIG (reference sequence). Unmatched junction bases numbered 10, after V lost 0 bases and J lost 0 bases. CDR3 length: 18 amino acids. In DNA form, the CDR3 reads TGTGCCTGGAGTGTAGGGCTAGCGGGGACCGCTAGCACAGATACGCAGTATTTT. Residues: CAWSVGLAGTASTDTQYF. Filled out from reference TRBV30 and TRBJ2-3, the complete variable domain reads SQTIHQWPATLVQPVGSPLSLECTVEGTSNPNLYWYRQAAGRGLQLLFYSVGIGQISSEVPQNLSASRPQDRQFILSSKKLLLSDSGFYLCAWSVGLAGTASTDTQYFGPGTRLTVL.

The chain has TRBV2 and TRBJ2-3; TRBD2 matches at 8 bases. The germline CDR1 and CDR2 sequences are SNHLY and FYNNEI. V gave up 9 bases and J gave up 0 bases; unmatched junction bases: 5. The CDR3 is made up of 14 amino acids. CDR3 sequence (DNA): TGTGCCAGAGCGGGAGTCGGGAGCACAGATACGCAGTATTTT. This gives the protein CARAGVGSTDTQYF.

The chain is built from TRBV30 and TRBJ1-2; possible D gene TRBD1, 5 bases. Germline assignment: CDR1 GTSNPN and CDR2 SVGIG (reference sequence). This CDR3 has 14 residues. DNA of the CDR3: TGTGCTGGGGTCGACTGGACATCTAGTTATGGCTACACCTTC. It encodes CAGVDWTSSYGYTF. Drawing the rest from reference TRBV30 and TRBJ1-2, the complete variable domain is SQTIHQWPATLVQPVGSPLSLECTVEGTSNPNLYWYRQAAGRGLQLLFYSVGIGQISSEVPQNLSASRPQDRQFILSSKKLLLSDSGFYLCAGVDWTSSYGYTFGSGTRLTVV.

The rearrangement joins TRBV2 to TRBJ1-2; 7 positions match TRBD1. The junction had 10 bases not matched to a gene; V was cut back by 3 bases and J by 3 bases. The CDR3 covers 16 residues. Germline loops: CDR1 SNHLY, CDR2 FYNNEI. The chain's CDR3 is CASSDRRRGPDYGYTF. For the CDR3, the DNA is TGTGCCAGCAGTGACCGCCGGAGGGGGCCCGACTATGGCTACACCTTC. Drawing the rest from reference TRBV2 and TRBJ1-2, the complete variable domain is EPEVTQTPSHQVTQMGQEVILRCVPISNHLYFYWYRQILGQKVEFLVSFYNNEISEKSEIFDDQFSVERPDGSNFTLKIRSTKLEDSAMYFCASSDRRRGPDYGYTFGSGTRLTVV.

The chain combines TRBV4-1 with TRBJ1-2; D is ambiguous. Germline V lookup: CDR1 MGHRA, CDR2 YSYEKL. V gave up 0 bases and J gave up 4 bases, with 15 bases separating them. The CDR3 spans 16 residues. The CDR3 region is CASSQDWEGGGYGYTF. The CDR3 nucleotides are TGCGCCAGCAGCCAAGATTGGGAGGGCGGAGGCTATGGCTACACCTTC.